A single sample is the source of the 30 T cell receptor beta chains below, sequenced in a study of response to subunit inactivated influenza vaccine. A single record per CDR3 protein comes from TCRdb applying MiXCR to the RT-PCR reads. The profile shows around 650,000 distinct CDR3 sequences, around 14% of them singletons. This material consisted of PBMCs from blood, taken 12 days after vaccination. All receptors come from a man aged 45-65 years who received an inactivated influenza vaccine.

In this sample, this clonotype turned up a few times. The J gene is TRBJ2-1, the V gene TRBV11-2; D is unresolved. Germline V gene sequence: CDR1 SGHAT, CDR2 FQNNGV. The ends were cut back, 4 bases at V and 5 bases at J, with 15 bases in the middle. The CDR3 runs to 15 residues. CDR3 amino acids: CASSYVWGSDNEQFF. Written as DNA, the CDR3 is TGTGCCAGCAGCTACGTTTGGGGTTCGGACAATGAGCAGTTCTTC.

This clonotype was seen at least ten times. This rearrangement joins TRBV5-1 to TRBJ1-1; 7 bases fit TRBD1. Losses at the gene ends were 2 bases for V and 7 bases for J; bases not matched to a gene: 11. This CDR3 contains 15 residues. The germline CDR1 and CDR2 sequences are SGHRS and YFSETQ. The CDR3 here is CASSLGQVKGGEAFF. In DNA form, the CDR3 reads TGCGCCAGCAGCTTAGGACAGGTCAAAGGGGGTGAAGCTTTCTTT.

This clonotype was observed a few times. The J gene is TRBJ2-1, the V gene TRBV7-2; 10 nucleotides align to TRBD2. CDR1 SGHTA and CDR2 FQGNSA come from the germline V gene. The CDR3 is made up of 15 amino acids. With V trimmed by 4 bases and J by 5 bases, 5 bases remained unmatched. CDR3 coding DNA: TGTGCCAGCAGCTCCAGGACTAGCGGCAACAATGAGCAGTTCTTC. This encodes CASSSRTSGNNEQFF.

J is TRBJ2-5 and V is TRBV29-1; no reliable D call. The CDR3 totals 14 residues. Germline V gene data show CDR1 as SQVTM and CDR2 as ANQGSEA. Trimming stripped 1 base from V and 1 base from J, with 10 bases between. This CDR3 is CSVEVLLFQETQYF. The CDR3 DNA sequence: TGCAGCGTTGAAGTTCTTCTGTTCCAAGAGACCCAGTACTTC.

The chain recombines TRBV7-9 with TRBJ2-1; 10 nucleotides agree with TRBD1. Germline CDR1 SEHNR, CDR2 FQNEAQ (reference sequence). Trimming took 6 bases from V and 9 from J; bases not matched to a gene: 5. The CDR3 is 13 amino acids. Written as DNA, the CDR3 is TGTGCCAGCAGACAGACAGGGGGCATTGAGCAGTTCTTC. This encodes CASRQTGGIEQFF.

The V gene is TRBV30, the J gene TRBJ2-2, with 13 bases identical to TRBD2. Trimming took 4 bases from V and 5 from J; bases not matched to a gene: 4. This CDR3 contains 15 residues. Germline loops: CDR1 GTSNPN, CDR2 SVGIG (reference sequence). Written as DNA, the CDR3 is TGTGCCTGGACTCGGACTAGCGGGAGAACCGGGGAGCTGTTTTTT. It encodes CAWTRTSGRTGELFF.

This clonotype showed up many times. This chain uses TRBV5-1 with TRBJ2-3; tentative D call: TRBD2 (5 bases). Germline V gene data show CDR1 as SGHRS and CDR2 as YFSETQ. The V gene lost 0 bases and the J gene lost 5 bases, with 16 bases spanning the gap. The CDR3 spans 16 residues. CDR3 sequence reads: CASSLVLAEGLDTQYF. The DNA for the CDR3 is TGCGCCAGCAGCTTGGTGCTAGCAGAAGGGTTAGATACGCAGTATTTT.

The J gene is TRBJ2-7, the V gene TRBV11-2, with a weak D call TRBD1 (6 bases). This CDR3 spans 14 amino acids. V lost 5 bases and J lost 3, with 14 bases in between. Germline CDR1 reads SGHAT; CDR2 reads FQNNGV. The CDR3 loop is CASSASADSYEQYF. The DNA for the CDR3 is TGTGCCAGCAGCGCATCCGCGGACAGCTACGAGCAGTACTTC.

The V and J genes are TRBV28 and TRBJ1-6; D gene uncertain. The length of the CDR3 is 13 residues. The V end lost 7 bases, the J end lost 8 bases, and 12 bases lay between the germline ends. Looked up from germline, CDR1 is MDHEN and CDR2 is SYDVKM. CDR3: CASTKGFYSPLHF. For the CDR3, the DNA is TGTGCCAGCACTAAGGGTTTTTATTCACCCCTCCACTTT.

This chain connects TRBV10-3 to TRBJ1-2; the D is unclear. V dropped 6 bases and J dropped 5 bases, with 7 bases sitting between them. CDR1 ENHRY and CDR2 SYGVKD come from the germline V gene. This CDR3 has 11 residues. The CDR3 loop is CAIRDLYGYTF. Written as DNA, the CDR3 is TGTGCCATCAGGGATTTGTATGGCTACACCTTC.

In its sample, this clonotype was seen a few times. The CDR3 here is CASGNPPRGVYEQYF. DNA for the CDR3: TGTGCCAGCGGAAACCCTCCTAGGGGGGTTTACGAGCAGTACTTC. This rearrangement joins TRBV7-8 to TRBJ2-7, with D perhaps TRBD1 or TRBD2 (6 bases each). Trimming took 8 bases from V and 4 from J, leaving 21 bases between them. The germline gives CDR1 SGHVS, CDR2 FQNEAQ. The CDR3 consists of 15 residues.

This clonotype came up a few times. The gene calls are TRBV6-2 or TRBV6-3 and TRBJ2-1; 7 bases agree with TRBD2. Germline V gives CDR1 MNHEY, CDR2 SVGEGT. The CDR3 runs 16 residues. J lost 1 base, V lost 1 base, and 4 bases had no gene match. Written as DNA, the CDR3 is TGTGCCAGCAGTTACTGGGCGGGAGAATCCTACAATGAGCAGTTCTTC. It specifies CASSYWAGESYNEQFF.

This clonotype showed up just a few times. This sequence joins TRBV6-4 and TRBJ2-7; 8 bases line up with TRBD2. Germline loops: CDR1 MRHNA, CDR2 SNTAGT. Trimming removed 0 bases from V and 5 bases from J; junction bases left unmatched: 3. CDR3 length: 14 amino acids. CDR3 in amino acids: CASSDSREVDEQYF. The CDR3 DNA follows: TGTGCCAGCAGTGACTCGCGGGAGGTTGACGAGCAGTACTTC.

This chain uses TRBV6-4 with TRBJ2-2, with unresolved D. Germline V gene sequence: CDR1 MRHNA, CDR2 SNTAGT. There are 15 residues in the CDR3. The germline V and J ends were trimmed by 0 bases and 4 bases, with 9 bases remaining between them. The DNA for the CDR3 is TGTGCCAGCAGTGACTCGCGTTCAACCACCGGGGAGCTGTTTTTT. Protein sequence: CASSDSRSTTGELFF.

This clonotype was detected only a few times. This rearrangement joins TRBV7-2 to TRBJ2-4; 11 bases fit TRBD1. This CDR3 comprises 15 residues. CDR1 and CDR2 from the germline V gene are SGHTA and FQGNSA. J was trimmed by 7 bases and V by 5 bases; bases with no gene match: 7. CDR3: CASSQGQGAGNIQYF. The CDR3 DNA is TGTGCCAGCAGCCAAGGACAGGGGGCTGGGAACATTCAGTACTTC.

The rearrangement joins TRBV7-2 to TRBJ2-1; 14 nucleotides agree with TRBD2. Germline CDR1 is SGHTA and CDR2 is FQGNSA. Losses at the gene ends were 5 bases for V and 6 bases for J; bases not matched to a gene: 3. This CDR3 has 15 residues. CDR3 bases: TGTGCCAGCAGCCCGGGACTAGCGGGAGCCAATGAGCAGTTCTTC. It encodes CASSPGLAGANEQFF.

The chain combines TRBV12-3 or TRBV12-4 with TRBJ1-3; D might be TRBD1 (5 bases). CDR3 length: 16 amino acids. V shed 6 bases and J shed 1 base, with 16 bases lying between them. The CDR3 region is CASRLPGANSGNTIYF. The CDR3, as DNA: TGTGCCAGCAGGCTCCCCGGGGCCAATTCTGGAAACACCATATATTTT.

This chain uses TRBV2 with TRBJ2-1; 14 bases agree with TRBD2. The CDR3 consists of 15 residues. V lost 5 bases and J lost 8; bases outside the gene matches: 5. Germline-derived CDR1 and CDR2 are SNHLY and FYNNEI. CDR3 sequence: CASSKGTSGSHEQFF. The CDR3 DNA sequence: TGTGCCAGCAGTAAAGGGACTAGCGGGAGTCATGAGCAGTTCTTC.

V and J are TRBV7-2 and TRBJ1-4, with D unclear. The germline V gene encodes CDR1 SGHTA and CDR2 FQGNSA. V lost 0 bases to trimming and J lost 4 bases, with 12 bases between them. The CDR3 is 16 amino acids. The CDR3 loop is CASSLALRGINEKLFF. The DNA of the CDR3 is TGTGCCAGCAGCTTAGCGCTCAGAGGGATTAATGAAAAACTGTTTTTT.

The chain carries TRBV13 and TRBJ2-1; D not certain. Deletions cut 3 bases from V and 8 bases from J, with 5 bases between. Germline CDR1 and CDR2: PRHDT and FYEKMQ (reference sequence). CDR3 length equals 11 residues. The CDR3 here is CASSFLHEQFF. CDR3 sequence (DNA): TGTGCCAGCAGCTTTTTACATGAGCAGTTCTTC.

This clonotype was counted ten times or more. The chain couples TRBV12-3 or TRBV12-4 to TRBJ2-1, with 7 bases fitting TRBD2. The CDR3 extends over 15 amino acids. V was clipped by 0 bases and J by 7 bases; unmatched bases: 6. The chain's CDR3 is CASSLAGGPRNEQFF. DNA of the CDR3: TGTGCCAGCAGTTTAGCGGGAGGGCCTCGTAATGAGCAGTTCTTC.

The chain combines TRBV4-3 with TRBJ2-2; TRBD2 matches 8 bases. V trimming: 2 bases; J trimming: 3 bases; junction bases outside the gene matches: 8. The CDR3 consists of 17 residues. Germline CDR1 is LGHNA and CDR2 is YSLEER. DNA of the CDR3: TGCGCCAGCAGCCAAAGTCTGGCGGGAGGAGACACCGGGGAGCTGTTTTTT. Translating it yields CASSQSLAGGDTGELFF.

The rearrangement joins TRBV7-2 to TRBJ2-3; D remains unclear. V lost 1 base to trimming and J lost 5 bases, with 7 bases between them. Germline loops: CDR1 SGHTA, CDR2 FQGNSA. CDR3 length: 13 residues. The DNA for the CDR3 is TGTGCCAGCAGCTTAGTGCGAATAGATACGCAGTATTTT. It codes for CASSLVRIDTQYF.

The chain uses TRBV29-1 and TRBJ1-1; D not certain. Trimming shortened V by 6 bases and J by 0 bases, and 8 bases separated the two germline ends. Per germline, CDR1 SQVTM and CDR2 ANQGSEA. CDR3 length: 12 amino acids. As DNA, the CDR3 is TGCAGCGTCGTACACCTGAACACTGAAGCTTTCTTT. Translated, it gives CSVVHLNTEAFF.

The chain joins TRBV7-6 to TRBJ2-1, with D possibly TRBD2 on 5 matching bases. The CDR3 sequence is 16 residues long. V was cut by 2 bases and J by 7 bases, with 18 bases left in between. Germline CDR1 is SGHVS and CDR2 is FNYEAQ. The CDR3 DNA follows: TGTGCCAGCAGCTTACGGGCTAGCAGGAGGAGTAATGAGCAGTTCTTC. As protein: CASSLRASRRSNEQFF.

This clonotype showed up just a few times. The genes are TRBV25-1 and TRBJ2-7, with no clear D. Germline lookup yields CDR1 MGHDK and CDR2 SYGVNS. V was pared by 3 bases and J by 0 bases, with 12 bases between. The CDR3 has 15 residues. The DNA for the CDR3 is TGTGCCAGCAGTGAGGCCCGGTCGAGCTCCTACGAGCAGTACTTC. Its protein is CASSEARSSSYEQYF.

This clonotype appeared a few times. The chain is built from TRBV29-1 and TRBJ2-7, with 9 bases matching TRBD1. The CDR3 has 14 amino acids. CDR1 is SQVTM and CDR2 is ANQGSEA in the germline V gene. V lost 1 base and J lost 1; bases outside the gene matches: 2. CDR3 sequence: CSVEGDRGSYEQYF. The CDR3 nucleotides are TGCAGCGTTGAAGGAGACAGGGGGTCCTACGAGCAGTACTTC.

This chain links TRBV27 with TRBJ1-2, with 7 bases lining up with TRBD1. In germline, CDR1 is MNHEY, CDR2 SMNVEV (reference sequence). This CDR3 comprises 15 residues. Trimming at V came to 8 bases and at J to 8 bases, leaving 17 bases not matched to a gene. DNA for the CDR3: TGTGCCAGCCGGCCCAAGGCAGAGGGGGCCGGGGGCTACACCTTC. As protein: CASRPKAEGAGGYTF.

The V gene is TRBV18, the J gene TRBJ2-4, with D tentatively TRBD2 (6 bases). Germline V gene sequence: CDR1 KGHSH, CDR2 LQKENI. CDR3 length equals 23 residues. The germline V and J ends were trimmed by 3 bases and 0 bases, with 33 bases remaining between them. The CDR3 nucleotides are TGTGCCAGCTCACCCCGTCCGGGACTCATTCCAACCCCGGATCTTCTAGCCAAAAACATTCAGTACTTC. Protein: CASSPRPGLIPTPDLLAKNIQYF.

The gene calls are TRBV13 and TRBJ2-1, with 7 bases identical to TRBD2. From germline, CDR1 is PRHDT and CDR2 FYEKMQ (reference sequence). V lost 1 base and J lost 3; bases outside the gene matches: 6. The CDR3 covers 16 residues. CDR3 bases: TGTGCCAGCAGCTTAGCTCCCCGGGACTACTACAATGAGCAGTTCTTC. Amino acids: CASSLAPRDYYNEQFF. Variable domain in full (rest from reference TRBV13 and TRBJ2-1): AAGVIQSPRHLIKEKRETATLKCYPIPRHDTVYWYQQGPGQDPQFLISFYEKMQSDKGSIPDRFSAQQFSDYHSELNMSSLELGDSALYFCASSLAPRDYYNEQFFGPGTRLTVL.